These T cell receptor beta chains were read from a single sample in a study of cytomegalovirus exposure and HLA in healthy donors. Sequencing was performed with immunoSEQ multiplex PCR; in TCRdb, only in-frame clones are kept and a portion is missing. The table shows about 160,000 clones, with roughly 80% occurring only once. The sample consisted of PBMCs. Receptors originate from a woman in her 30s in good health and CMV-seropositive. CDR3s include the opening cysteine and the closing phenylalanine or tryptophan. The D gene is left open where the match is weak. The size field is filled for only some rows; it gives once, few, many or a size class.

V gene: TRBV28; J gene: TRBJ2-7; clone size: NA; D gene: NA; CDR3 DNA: TGTGCCAGCAGTTTAACGGTCGAACAGCCATTAAACTACGAGCAGTACTTC; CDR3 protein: CASSLTVEQPLNYEQYF
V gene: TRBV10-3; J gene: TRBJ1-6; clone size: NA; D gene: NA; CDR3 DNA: TGTGCCATCAGTGAGTCCCAGGGGTTCTATTCACCCCTCCACTTT; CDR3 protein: CAISESQGFYSPLHF
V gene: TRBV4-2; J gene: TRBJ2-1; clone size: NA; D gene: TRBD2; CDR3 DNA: TGTGCCAGCAGCCAAGATGAGCGGGGACGCTACAATGAGCAGTTCTTC; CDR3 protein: CASSQDERGRYNEQFF
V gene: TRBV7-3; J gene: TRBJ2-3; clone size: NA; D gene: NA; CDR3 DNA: TGTGCCACCCATGGTGACAGATTTACAGATACGCAGTATTTT; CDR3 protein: CATHGDRFTDTQYF
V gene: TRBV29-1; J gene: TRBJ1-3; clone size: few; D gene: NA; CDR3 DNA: TGCAGCGCGGCTAAGGGGGTAGGAGGAAACACCATATATTTT; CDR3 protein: CSAAKGVGGNTIYF
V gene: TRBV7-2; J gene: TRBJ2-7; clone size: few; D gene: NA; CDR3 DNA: TGTGCCAGCAGCTTAGCGGCTTCAGACGAGCAGTACTTC; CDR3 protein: CASSLAASDEQYF
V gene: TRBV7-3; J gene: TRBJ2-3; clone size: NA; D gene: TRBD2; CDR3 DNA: TGTGCCAGCAGCCCTTCCGGGGGGGCAGATACGCAGTATTTT; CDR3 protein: CASSPSGGADTQYF
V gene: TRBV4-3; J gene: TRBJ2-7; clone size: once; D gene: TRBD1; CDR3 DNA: TGCGCCAGCAGCACCCGGACAGGGGCACTGGATGAGCAGTACTTC; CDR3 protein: CASSTRTGALDEQYF
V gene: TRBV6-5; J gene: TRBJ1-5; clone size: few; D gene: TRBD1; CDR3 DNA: TGTGCCAGCAGCCCGGACAGGGACCAGCCCCAGCATTTT; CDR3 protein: CASSPDRDQPQHF
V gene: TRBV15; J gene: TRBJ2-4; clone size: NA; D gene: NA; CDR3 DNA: TGTGCCACCAGCAGCGGGAGAAACATTCAGTACTTC; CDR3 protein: CATSSGRNIQYF
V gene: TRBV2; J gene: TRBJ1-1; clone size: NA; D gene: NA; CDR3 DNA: TGTGCCAGCAGTGATGAGGTGAACACTGAAGCTTTCTTT; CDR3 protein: CASSDEVNTEAFF
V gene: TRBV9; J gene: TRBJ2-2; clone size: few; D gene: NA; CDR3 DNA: TGTGCCAGCAGCCAGACTAGTTTGCAGTATGCCGGGGAGCTGTTTTTT; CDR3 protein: CASSQTSLQYAGELFF
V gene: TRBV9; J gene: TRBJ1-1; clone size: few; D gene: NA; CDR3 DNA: TGTGCCAGCAGCGCCTTGCGGGGTTCCACTGAAGCTTTCTTT; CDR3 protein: CASSALRGSTEAFF
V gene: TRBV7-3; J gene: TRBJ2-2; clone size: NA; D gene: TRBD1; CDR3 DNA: TGTGCCAGCAGCTTAAGTCACCCCAGCGGGACAGGGGTCACCGGGGAGCTGTTTTTT; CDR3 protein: CASSLSHPSGTGVTGELFF
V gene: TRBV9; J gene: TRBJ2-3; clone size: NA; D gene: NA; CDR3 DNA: TGTGCCAGCAGCGCGTCGGGAGAAGATACGCAGTATTTT; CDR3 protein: CASSASGEDTQYF
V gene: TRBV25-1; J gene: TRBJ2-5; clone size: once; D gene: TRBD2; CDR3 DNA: TGTGCCAGCAGTCCACCGACTAGCGGGGGCGGCCAAGAGACCCAGTACTTC; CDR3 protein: CASSPPTSGGGQETQYF
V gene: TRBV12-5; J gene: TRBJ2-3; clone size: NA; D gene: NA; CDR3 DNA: TGTGCTAGTAAATGGGGGCCAGGCACAGATACGCAGTATTTT; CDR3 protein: CASKWGPGTDTQYF
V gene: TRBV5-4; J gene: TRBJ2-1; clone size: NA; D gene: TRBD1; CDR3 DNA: TGTGCCAGCAGCCGAGGGGACAGCTCCTACAATGAGCAGTTCTTC; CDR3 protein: CASSRGDSSYNEQFF
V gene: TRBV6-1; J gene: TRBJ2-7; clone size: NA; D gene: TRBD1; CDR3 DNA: TGTGCCAGCAGTGCCCACCAGGGGGAACTTTACGAGCAGTACTTC; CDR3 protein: CASSAHQGELYEQYF
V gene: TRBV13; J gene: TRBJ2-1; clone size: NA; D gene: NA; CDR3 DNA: TGTGCCAGCAGTTCCGAGGCGGGGCCCCTATACAATGAGCAGTTCTTC; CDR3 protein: CASSSEAGPLYNEQFF
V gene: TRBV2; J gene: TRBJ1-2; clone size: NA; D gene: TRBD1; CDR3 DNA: TGTGCCAGCAGTGGCCAACAGGGGGTGGGAAATGGCTACACCTTC; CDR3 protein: CASSGQQGVGNGYTF
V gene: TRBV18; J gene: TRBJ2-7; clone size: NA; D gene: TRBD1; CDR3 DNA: TGTGCCAGCTCCCGGGACAGCACCTCCTACGAGCAGTACTTC; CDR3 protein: CASSRDSTSYEQYF
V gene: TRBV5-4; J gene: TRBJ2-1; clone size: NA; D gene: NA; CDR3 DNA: TGTGCCAGCAGCAGACTAGAGTACAATGAGCAGTTCTTC; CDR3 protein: CASSRLEYNEQFF
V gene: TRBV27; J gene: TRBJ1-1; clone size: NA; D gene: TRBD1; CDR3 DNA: TGTGCCAGCAGTTCCCGGGACAGCTACACTGAAGCTTTCTTT; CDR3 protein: CASSSRDSYTEAFF
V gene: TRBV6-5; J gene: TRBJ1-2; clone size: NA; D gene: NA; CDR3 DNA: TGTGCCAGCAGTTACGAGGTGTTCGGCTACACCTTC; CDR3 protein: CASSYEVFGYTF
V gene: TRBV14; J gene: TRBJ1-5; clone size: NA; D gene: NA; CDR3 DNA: TGTGCCAGCCGGGGGGATCGGGACTTAATCAGAGGGCAGCCCCAGCATTTT; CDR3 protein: CASRGDRDLIRGQPQHF
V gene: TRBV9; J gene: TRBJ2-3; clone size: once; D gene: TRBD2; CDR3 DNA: TGTGCCAGTAGCCGGGGGGGTAGTACAGATACGCAGTATTTT; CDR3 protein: CASSRGGSTDTQYF
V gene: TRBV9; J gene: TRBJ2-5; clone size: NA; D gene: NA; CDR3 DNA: TGTGCCAGCAGCGTAGACGCAGAGGCAGGGCAAGAGACCCAGTACTTC; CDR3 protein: CASSVDAEAGQETQYF
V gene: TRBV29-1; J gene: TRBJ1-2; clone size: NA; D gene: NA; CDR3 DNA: TGCAGCGTTGAAGGCGGGATACCCGGCTACACCTTC; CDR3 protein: CSVEGGIPGYTF
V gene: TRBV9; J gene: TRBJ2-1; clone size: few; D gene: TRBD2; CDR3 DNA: TGTGCCAGCAGCGTCCGGGGGGGGTCTGGCAATGAGCAGTTCTTC; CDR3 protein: CASSVRGGSGNEQFF
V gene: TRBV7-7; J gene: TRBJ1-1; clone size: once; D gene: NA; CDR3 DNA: TGTGCCAGCAGCATGAGGGTCGGGACTGAAGCTTTCTTT; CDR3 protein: CASSMRVGTEAFF
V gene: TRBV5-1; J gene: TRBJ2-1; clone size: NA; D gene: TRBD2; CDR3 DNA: TGCGCCAGCAGCGAGGGCGGGAGCTCCTACAATGAGCAGTTCTTC; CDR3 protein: CASSEGGSSYNEQFF
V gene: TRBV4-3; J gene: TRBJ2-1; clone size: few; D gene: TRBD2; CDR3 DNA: TGCGCCAGCAGCCAAGATGCAGGTAGCGGGGGAGTCCGGCAGTTCTTC; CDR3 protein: CASSQDAGSGGVRQFF
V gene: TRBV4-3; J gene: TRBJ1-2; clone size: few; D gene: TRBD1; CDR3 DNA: TGCGCCAGCAGCCGCCTGGGACAGGCAGAATATGGCTACACCTTC; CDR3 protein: CASSRLGQAEYGYTF
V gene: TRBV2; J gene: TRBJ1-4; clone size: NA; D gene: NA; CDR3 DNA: TGTGCCAGCAGTGATGGGCCAACTAATGAAAAACTGTTTTTT; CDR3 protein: CASSDGPTNEKLFF
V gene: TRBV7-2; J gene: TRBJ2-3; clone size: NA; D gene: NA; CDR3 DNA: TGTGCCAGCAGCTTAGTGTTGGCTACGCAGTATTTT; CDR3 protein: CASSLVLATQYF
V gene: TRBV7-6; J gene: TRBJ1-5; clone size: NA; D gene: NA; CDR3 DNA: TGTGCCAGCAGCCCCGGGGCAGGGGGCAATCAGCCCCAGCATTTT; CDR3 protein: CASSPGAGGNQPQHF
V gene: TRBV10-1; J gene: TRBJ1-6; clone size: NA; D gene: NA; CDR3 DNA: TGCGCCAGCAGTGAGCCAAAGACCGGGGCGCAGGGGATCTCCTATAATTCACCCCTCCACTTT; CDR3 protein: CASSEPKTGAQGISYNSPLHF
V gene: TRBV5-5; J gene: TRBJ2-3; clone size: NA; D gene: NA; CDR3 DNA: TGTGCCAGCAGCTGGAAGACTAGTCCCGATACGCGGTATTTT; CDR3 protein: CASSWKTSPDTRYF
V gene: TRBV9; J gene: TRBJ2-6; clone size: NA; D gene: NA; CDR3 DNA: TGTGCCAGCAGCCCTCGAGGGCTCCTACTCTCTGGGGCCAACGTCCTGACTTTC; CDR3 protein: CASSPRGLLLSGANVLTF
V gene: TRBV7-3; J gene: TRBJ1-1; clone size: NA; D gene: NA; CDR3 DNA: TGTGCCAGCAGCTTAACGAGGCAGAGTAGGACTGAAGCTTTCTTT; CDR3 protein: CASSLTRQSRTEAFF
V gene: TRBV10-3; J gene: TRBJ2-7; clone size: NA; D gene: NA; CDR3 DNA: TGTGCCATCAGTGCATCTGGGGGGGGGCCCTTCTACGAGCAGTACTTC; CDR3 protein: CAISASGGGPFYEQYF
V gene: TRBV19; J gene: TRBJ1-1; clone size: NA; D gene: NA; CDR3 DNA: TGTGCCAGTAGTACGAGCGGTTCAAACACTGAAGCTTTCTTT; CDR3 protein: CASSTSGSNTEAFF
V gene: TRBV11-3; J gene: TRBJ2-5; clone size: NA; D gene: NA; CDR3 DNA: TGTGCCAGCAGCTTAGGAAGGGGGGGTCAAGAGACCCAGTACTTC; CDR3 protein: CASSLGRGGQETQYF
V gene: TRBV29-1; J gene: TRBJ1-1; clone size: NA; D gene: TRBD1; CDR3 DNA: TGCAGCGTGCGGACAGGGACGATTACTGAAGCTTTCTTT; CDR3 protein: CSVRTGTITEAFF
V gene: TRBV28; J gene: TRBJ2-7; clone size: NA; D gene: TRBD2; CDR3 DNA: TGTGCTAGCGGGAGATACTACGAGCAGTACTTC; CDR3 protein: CASGRYYEQYF
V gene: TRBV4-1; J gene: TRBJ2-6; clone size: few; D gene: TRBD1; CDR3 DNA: TGCGCCAGCAGCCAGACAGGGGGCTCTGGGGCCAACGGCCTGACTTTC; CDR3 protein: CASSQTGGSGANGLTF
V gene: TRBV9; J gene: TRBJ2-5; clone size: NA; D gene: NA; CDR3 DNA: TGTGCCAGCAGCGTAGCTGGGGGGTACCAAGAGACCCAGTACTTC; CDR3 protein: CASSVAGGYQETQYF
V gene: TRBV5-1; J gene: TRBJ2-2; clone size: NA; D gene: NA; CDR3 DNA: TGCGCCAGTAGGGGGAGCCCAGTCTCCGGGGAGCTGTTTTTT; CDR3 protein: CASRGSPVSGELFF
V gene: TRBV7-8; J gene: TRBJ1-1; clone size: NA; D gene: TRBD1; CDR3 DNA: TGTGCCAGCAGACCGAGAAACAGGGGGATGAACACTGAAGCTTTCTTT; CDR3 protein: CASRPRNRGMNTEAFF
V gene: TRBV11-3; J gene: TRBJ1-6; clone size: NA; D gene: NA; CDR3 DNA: TGTGCCAGCAGCTCTCATACACAGGGCTCAAGCTCCTATAATTCACCCCTCCACTTT; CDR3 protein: CASSSHTQGSSSYNSPLHF
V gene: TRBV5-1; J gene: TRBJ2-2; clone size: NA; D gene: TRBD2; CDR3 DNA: TGCGCCAGCAGCTCGACTAGCGGGAACACCGGGGAGCTGTTTTTT; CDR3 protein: CASSSTSGNTGELFF
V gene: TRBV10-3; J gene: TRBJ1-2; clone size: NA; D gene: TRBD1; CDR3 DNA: TGTGCCATCAGTGGACAGGGCATGACCGGCTACACCTTC; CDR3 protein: CAISGQGMTGYTF
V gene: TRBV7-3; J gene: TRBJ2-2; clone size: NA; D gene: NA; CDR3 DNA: TGTGCCAGCAGCCCTGGGGGGTGGGGATCTTACACCGGGGAGCTGTTTTTT; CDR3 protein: CASSPGGWGSYTGELFF
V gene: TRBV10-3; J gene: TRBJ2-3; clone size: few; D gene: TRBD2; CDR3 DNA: TGTGCCATCAGTGAGTCCTTCGGCGGTAGCGGGGTAGGACAAGATACGCAGTATTTT; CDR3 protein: CAISESFGGSGVGQDTQYF
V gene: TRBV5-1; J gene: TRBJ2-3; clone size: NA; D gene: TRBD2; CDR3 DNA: TGCGCCAGCAGCTTGGTTAGCGGGGGGGCCTCAGATACGCAGTATTTT; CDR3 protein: CASSLVSGGASDTQYF
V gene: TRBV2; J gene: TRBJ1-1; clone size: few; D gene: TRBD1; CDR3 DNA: TGTGCCAGCAGTGGTCGGACAGGCCGCACTGAAGCTTTCTTT; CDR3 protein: CASSGRTGRTEAFF